The 29 T cell receptor beta chains given below trace back to one sample, sequenced in a study of blood T cell repertoires in COVID-19. Clones were sequenced by immunoSEQ multiplex PCR, and TCRdb holds only the in-frame ones, with some missing. The table includes about 140,000 clones, approximately 88% detected once. The material sequenced was peripheral blood. These TCRs come from a man aged 60 to 69 with active or convalescent COVID-19.

This clone was detected once. V and J are TRBV19 and TRBJ2-7; tentatively, D is TRBD2 (6 bases). The V and J ends lost 6 bases and 0 bases respectively, with 15 bases between them. The CDR3 length is 15 residues. Germline assignment: CDR1 LNHDA and CDR2 SQIVND (reference sequence). The CDR3 nucleotides are TGTGCCAGTAGGCGGACCGGGACTTTCTCCTACGAGCAGTACTTC. This codes for CASRRTGTFSYEQYF. Full variable domain (remainder filled in from reference TRBV19 and TRBJ2-7): DGGITQSPKYLFRKEGQNVTLSCEQNLNHDAMYWYRQDPGQGLRLIYYSQIVNDFQKGDIAEGYSVSREKKESFPLTVTSAQKNPTAFYLCASRRTGTFSYEQYFGPGTRLTVT.

This chain uses TRBV28 with TRBJ1-1; 7 bases are a match to TRBD1. V lost 7 bases, J lost 5 bases, and 1 base stayed unmatched. This CDR3 has 11 amino acids. Germline-derived CDR1 and CDR2 are MDHEN and SYDVKM. In DNA, the CDR3 is TGTGCCAGCAAACAGGGGACTGAAGCTTTCTTT. Amino acids: CASKQGTEAFF.

The chain joins TRBV6-2 or TRBV6-3 to TRBJ2-7; a weak D match, TRBD1 (6 bases). V was trimmed by 6 bases and J by 2 bases, leaving 11 bases between them. The V gene's germline CDR1 is MNHEY and CDR2 SVGEGT. This CDR3 region has 13 residues. CDR3 sequence (DNA): TGTGCCAGCAGCCTAGGACAGACCTACGAGCAGTACTTC. Translated: CASSLGQTYEQYF.

The chain links TRBV2 to TRBJ1-2; tentative D call: TRBD1 (6 bases). Germline CDR1 reads SNHLY; CDR2 reads FYNNEI. The CDR3 length is 14 residues. V was clipped by 5 bases and J by 4 bases, with 14 bases between them. CDR3 residues: CASSLHGQSYGYTF. The CDR3 nucleotides are TGTGCCAGCAGTTTACACGGACAGTCCTATGGCTACACCTTC. Using reference TRBV2 and TRBJ1-2 for the parts outside the CDR3, the full variable domain is EPEVTQTPSHQVTQMGQEVILRCVPISNHLYFYWYRQILGQKVEFLVSFYNNEISEKSEIFDDQFSVERPDGSNFTLKIRSTKLEDSAMYFCASSLHGQSYGYTFGSGTRLTVV.

The chain joins TRBV5-4 to TRBJ2-2; weak D call: TRBD2 (5 bases). CDR1 and CDR2 from the germline V gene are SGHNT and YYREEE (reference sequence). The CDR3 length is 15 residues. V dropped 4 bases and J dropped 2 bases, with 12 bases sitting between them. The CDR3 nucleotides are TGTGCCAGCAGCGAGGAGGTTGTAAACACCGGGGAGCTGTTTTTT. The encoded protein is CASSEEVVNTGELFF.

The CDR3 is CASSSSDYRTGELFF. CDR3 nucleotides: TGTGCCAGCAGTTCCTCGGACTACCGCACCGGGGAGCTGTTTTTT. J is TRBJ2-2 and V is TRBV6-5; D possibly corresponds to TRBD2 (6 bases). Germline V gene lookup returns CDR1 MNHEY and CDR2 SVGAGI. The V and J ends lost 4 bases and 4 bases respectively, with 13 bases between them. The CDR3 sequence is 15 residues long.

The V gene is TRBV7-9, the J gene TRBJ1-4; D remains unclear. The length of the CDR3 is 16 residues. Per germline, CDR1 SEHNR and CDR2 FQNEAQ (reference sequence). With 0 bases removed from V and 5 bases from J, the gap between germline ends came to 13 bases. The CDR3 DNA is TGTGCCAGCAGCTTAGCGAATTGGGCAGAGAATGAAAAACTGTTTTTT. This gives the protein CASSLANWAENEKLFF.

This CDR3 reads CASSQTQNTEAFF. The CDR3 nucleotides read TGTGCCAGCAGCCAGACACAGAACACTGAAGCTTTCTTT. V usage is TRBV12-3 or TRBV12-4 and J usage is TRBJ1-1; D not certain. The ends were cut back, 6 bases at V and 1 base at J, with 9 bases in the middle. This CDR3 has 13 residues.

V usage is TRBV10-2 and J usage is TRBJ2-3; 11 bases align to TRBD2. After removal of 3 bases from V and 2 bases from J, the junction contained 7 bases not matched to a gene. The length of the CDR3 is 17 residues. CDR1 is WSHSY, CDR2 SAAADI, per germline. The CDR3 here is CASSDSLTSGTTDTQYF. CDR3 in DNA: TGCGCCAGCAGTGACTCTTTGACTAGCGGGACCACAGATACGCAGTATTTT.

This chain connects TRBV24-1 to TRBJ2-5, with 12 bases matching TRBD2. The CDR3 contains 16 residues. After removal of 3 bases from V and 6 bases from J, the junction contained 7 bases not matched to a gene. Germline-derived CDR1 and CDR2 are KGHDR and SFDVKD. The CDR3 loop is CATSDVTSGSIQTQYF. The DNA of the CDR3 is TGTGCCACCAGTGATGTGACTAGCGGGAGTATACAGACCCAGTACTTC.

The chain links TRBV10-1 to TRBJ2-5; a possible D gene is TRBD2 (5 bases). The CDR3 consists of 13 residues. V lost 3 bases and J lost 6, with 11 bases in between. Germline values: CDR1 WNHNN, CDR2 SYGVQD (reference sequence). This CDR3 reads CASSDSGSQTQYF. CDR3 sequence (DNA): TGCGCCAGCAGTGATTCGGGGAGTCAGACCCAGTACTTC.

The rearrangement joins TRBV6-6 to TRBJ1-1, with 11 nucleotides matching TRBD1. The CDR3 has 15 amino acids. Germline lookup yields CDR1 MNHNY and CDR2 SVGAGI (reference sequence). The V and J ends lost 4 bases and 0 bases, in that order; junction bases with no gene match: 1. CDR3 residues: CASSSGQGVNTEAFF. The CDR3 DNA sequence: TGTGCCAGCAGTTCGGGACAGGGGGTGAACACTGAAGCTTTCTTT.

CDR3 coding DNA: TGTGCCAGCAAAAGGTGGGAGGCAGTGGAGCAGTTCTTC. Translated: CASKRWEAVEQFF. V usage is TRBV6-5 and J usage is TRBJ2-1, with a possible D match to TRBD2 (6 bases). Between the trimmed V and J ends, which lost 7 bases and 10 bases, there was a span of 17 bases. This CDR3 spans 13 amino acids. Germline V CDR1 and CDR2: MNHEY, SVGAGI.

The gene calls are TRBV10-3 and TRBJ1-1, with D unclear. V was shortened by 3 bases and J by 1 base, with 9 bases between the two germline ends. Germline V CDR1 and CDR2: ENHRY, SYGVKD. This CDR3 comprises 14 residues. CDR3 region: CAISDPPSNTEAFF. CDR3 DNA: TGTGCCATCAGTGATCCCCCGTCGAACACTGAAGCTTTCTTT.

This sequence joins TRBV28 and TRBJ1-4; 7 positions match TRBD1. Trimming removed 5 bases from V and 6 bases from J; junction bases left unmatched: 9. Germline lookup yields CDR1 MDHEN and CDR2 SYDVKM. The CDR3 spans 15 residues. The CDR3 DNA is TGTGCCAGCAGTCATCTGAGACAGGGTGATGAAAAACTGTTTTTT. Its translation: CASSHLRQGDEKLFF.

The V call is TRBV2, the J call TRBJ2-7, with a tentative D call TRBD1 (6 bases). V shed 7 bases and J shed 3 bases, with 13 bases lying between them. There are 13 residues in the CDR3. The germline V gene encodes CDR1 SNHLY and CDR2 FYNNEI. The CDR3 is CASNRENRYEQYF. The CDR3 DNA is TGTGCCAGCAACAGGGAAAATCGCTACGAGCAGTACTTC.

This chain uses TRBV9 with TRBJ2-4; weak D call: TRBD2 (7 bases). CDR1 SGDLS and CDR2 YYNGEE come from the germline V gene. V dropped 0 bases and J dropped 8 bases, with 9 bases sitting between them. The CDR3 runs 13 residues. For the CDR3, the DNA is TGTGCCAGCAGCGTAGGGGAGGGGGACATTCAGTACTTC. Translation: CASSVGEGDIQYF. Supplemented by reference TRBV9 and TRBJ2-4, the full variable domain reads DSGVTQTPKHLITATGQRVTLRCSPRSGDLSVYWYQQSLDQGLQFLIQYYNGEERAKGNILERFSAQQFPDLHSELNLSSLELGDSALYFCASSVGEGDIQYFGAGTRLSVL.

This clone was detected once. V is TRBV5-5 and J is TRBJ2-1, with 12 bases aligning to TRBD2. The germline gives CDR1 SGHKS, CDR2 YYEKEE (reference sequence). The V gene end was trimmed by 0 bases and the J gene end by 8 bases; junction bases not matched to a gene: 6. The CDR3 runs 16 residues. The CDR3 coding sequence is TGTGCCAGCAGCTTGGCCCTAGGACTAGCGGGATATGAGCAGTTCTTC. Its translation is CASSLALGLAGYEQFF.

The table lists this clone with a count of one. The V gene is TRBV18, the J gene TRBJ2-1, with D possibly matching TRBD2 (7 bases). V gave up 0 bases and J gave up 3 bases, with 15 bases separating them. The CDR3 spans 17 residues. Germline V gene data show CDR1 as KGHSH and CDR2 as LQKENI. CDR3 in DNA: TGTGCCAGCTCACCACCGGGGGCGGGAGCTGGCTACAATGAGCAGTTCTTC. Its translation is CASSPPGAGAGYNEQFF.

V usage is TRBV7-9 and J usage is TRBJ1-5; 7 nucleotides match TRBD1. The germline V gene encodes CDR1 SEHNR and CDR2 FQNEAQ (reference sequence). The CDR3 has 14 amino acids. V lost 6 bases, J lost 7 bases, and 9 bases stayed unmatched. The CDR3: CASSQGGEEQPQHF. CDR3 sequence (DNA): TGTGCCAGCAGTCAGGGGGGCGAGGAACAGCCCCAGCATTTT.

CDR3 in amino acids: CASSRRQGINEQYF. The CDR3 bases are TGTGCCAGCAGCCGGAGACAGGGAATCAACGAGCAGTACTTC. V is TRBV7-9 and J is TRBJ2-7; 7 positions match TRBD1. The CDR3 has 14 amino acids. V shed 5 bases and J 5 bases; nucleotides not matched to a gene: 9. Looked up from germline, CDR1 is SEHNR and CDR2 is FQNEAQ (reference sequence). Full variable domain (remainder filled in from reference TRBV7-9 and TRBJ2-7): DTGVSQNPRHKITKRGQNVTFRCDPISEHNRLYWYRQTLGQGPEFLTYFQNEAQLEKSRLLSDRFSAERPKGSFSTLEIQRTEQGDSAMYLCASSRRQGINEQYFGPGTRLTVT.

This clone was seen once. The chain is built from TRBV21-1 and TRBJ1-5; the table names TRBD1, a call not compared with the DNA. TRBV21-1 is labeled a pseudogene. The CDR3 runs 12 residues. The CDR3 is CASSKEGVTQHF. CDR3 coding DNA: TGTGCCAGCAGCAAAGAAGGGGTAACCCAGCATTTT.

The chain uses TRBV19 and TRBJ2-7; a possible D gene is TRBD2 (5 bases). Deletions cut 5 bases from V and 2 bases from J, with 19 bases between. In germline, CDR1 is LNHDA, CDR2 SQIVND (reference sequence). This CDR3 has 16 residues. The CDR3 DNA is TGTGCCAGTAGTCGATATGGCGGGTTCTCTCCCTACGAGCAGTACTTC. This codes for CASSRYGGFSPYEQYF.

Only one count was recorded for this clone. This chain uses TRBV4-3 with TRBJ1-4, with TRBD1 identical over 7 bases. The germline gives CDR1 LGHNA, CDR2 YSLEER. The CDR3 length is 18 residues. Trimming took 0 bases from V and 3 from J; bases not matched to a gene: 10. CDR3 region: CASSQDDRVLAANEKLFF. The CDR3 DNA reads TGCGCCAGCAGCCAAGACGACAGGGTCTTGGCGGCTAATGAAAAACTGTTTTTT.

The chain joins TRBV11-2 to TRBJ2-1, with 11 bases aligning to TRBD2. The CDR3 contains 15 residues. V was pared by 4 bases and J by 5 bases, with 4 bases of the junction left unmatched. CDR1 is SGHAT, CDR2 FQNNGV, per germline. The CDR3 sequence: CASSSLAGGNNEQFF. The CDR3, as DNA: TGTGCCAGCAGCTCTCTAGCGGGAGGTAACAATGAGCAGTTCTTC. Looking up the rest from reference TRBV11-2 and TRBJ2-1 gives the full variable domain: EAGVAQSPRYKIIEKRQSVAFWCNPISGHATLYWYQQILGQGPKLLIQFQNNGVVDDSQLPKDRFSAERLKGVDSTLKIQPAKLEDSAVYLCASSSLAGGNNEQFFGPGTRLTVL.

This clone was recorded a few times. This chain links TRBV11-2 with TRBJ2-7; D gene ambiguous. Deletions cut 4 bases from V and 4 bases from J, with 5 bases between. Germline CDR1 reads SGHAT; CDR2 reads FQNNGV. The CDR3 is 11 residues long. The CDR3 here is CASSSYYEQYF. CDR3 nucleotide sequence: TGTGCCAGCAGCTCTTATTACGAGCAGTACTTC.

The chain uses TRBV11-2 and TRBJ2-5, with 11 bases lining up with TRBD2. The V segment lost 1 base and the J segment 5 bases; nucleotides outside the gene matches: 9. The germline CDR1 and CDR2 sequences are SGHAT and FQNNGV. The CDR3 length is 17 residues. This CDR3 reads CASSLGLSGRARETQYF. CDR3 in DNA: TGTGCCAGCAGCTTAGGCCTTAGCGGGAGGGCCAGGGAGACCCAGTACTTC.

The chain combines TRBV7-2 with TRBJ2-3, with 10 positions matching TRBD2. The germline CDR1 and CDR2 sequences are SGHTA and FQGNSA. The CDR3 runs 16 residues. After removal of 0 bases from V and 2 bases from J, the junction contained 2 bases not matched to a gene. The CDR3 sequence: CASSLALAGPTDTQYF. CDR3 in DNA: TGTGCCAGCAGCTTAGCACTAGCGGGGCCCACAGATACGCAGTATTTT. Complete variable domain (other parts from reference TRBV7-2 and TRBJ2-3): GAGVSQSPSNKVTEKGKDVELRCDPISGHTALYWYRQSLGQGLEFLIYFQGNSAPDKSGLPSDRFSAERTGGSVSTLTIQRTQQEDSAVYLCASSLALAGPTDTQYFGPGTRLTVL.

The V call is TRBV5-1, the J call TRBJ2-5; 12 nucleotides match TRBD1. Germline CDR1 SGHRS, CDR2 YFSETQ. The trim removed 7 bases at V and 5 bases at J, leaving 6 bases unmatched. CDR3 length: 14 amino acids. The CDR3 reads CASSGTGGSETQYF. CDR3 coding DNA: TGCGCCAGCTCTGGGACAGGGGGCTCGGAGACCCAGTACTTC. Using reference TRBV5-1 and TRBJ2-5 for the parts outside the CDR3, the full variable domain is KAGVTQTPRYLIKTRGQQVTLSCSPISGHRSVSWYQQTPGQGLQFLFEYFSETQRNKGNFPGRFSGRQFSNSRSEMNVSTLELGDSALYLCASSGTGGSETQYFGPGTRLLVL.